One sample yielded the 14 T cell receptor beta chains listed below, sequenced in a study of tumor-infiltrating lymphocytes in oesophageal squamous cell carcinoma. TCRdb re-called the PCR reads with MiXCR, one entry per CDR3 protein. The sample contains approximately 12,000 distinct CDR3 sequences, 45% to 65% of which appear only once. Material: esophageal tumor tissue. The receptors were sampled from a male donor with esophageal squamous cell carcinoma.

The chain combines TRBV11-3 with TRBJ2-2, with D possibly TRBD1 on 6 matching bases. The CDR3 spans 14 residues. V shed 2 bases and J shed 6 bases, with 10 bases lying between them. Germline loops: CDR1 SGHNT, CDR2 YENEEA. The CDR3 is CASSLRQVAGELFF. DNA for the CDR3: TGTGCCAGCAGCTTACGACAGGTGGCCGGGGAGCTGTTTTTT.

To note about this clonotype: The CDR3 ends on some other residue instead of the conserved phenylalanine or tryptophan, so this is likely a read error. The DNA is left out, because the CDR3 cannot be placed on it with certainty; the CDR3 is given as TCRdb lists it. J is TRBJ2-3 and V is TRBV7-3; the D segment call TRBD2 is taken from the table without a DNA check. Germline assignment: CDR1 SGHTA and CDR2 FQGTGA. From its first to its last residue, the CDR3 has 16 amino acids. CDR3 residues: CASSEGGLAKTQYFGP.

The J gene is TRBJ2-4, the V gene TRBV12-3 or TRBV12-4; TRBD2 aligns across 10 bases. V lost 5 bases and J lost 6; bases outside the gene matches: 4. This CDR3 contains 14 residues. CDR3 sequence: CASSSGGALNIQYF. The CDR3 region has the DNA TGTGCCAGCAGTAGCGGGGGGGCCTTAAACATTCAGTACTTC.

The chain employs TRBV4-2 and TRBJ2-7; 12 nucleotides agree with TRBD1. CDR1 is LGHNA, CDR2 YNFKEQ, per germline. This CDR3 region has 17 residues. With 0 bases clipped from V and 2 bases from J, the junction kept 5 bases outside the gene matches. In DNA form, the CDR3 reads TGTGCCAGCAGCCAAGATAAAGGGACAGGGGGCGCCTACGAGCAGTACTTC. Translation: CASSQDKGTGGAYEQYF.

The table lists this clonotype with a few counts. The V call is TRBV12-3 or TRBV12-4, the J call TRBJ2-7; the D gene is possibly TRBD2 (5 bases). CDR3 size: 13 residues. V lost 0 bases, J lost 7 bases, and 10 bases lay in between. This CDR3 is CASSLAVRREQYF. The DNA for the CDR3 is TGTGCCAGCAGTTTAGCAGTTCGGAGGGAGCAGTACTTC.

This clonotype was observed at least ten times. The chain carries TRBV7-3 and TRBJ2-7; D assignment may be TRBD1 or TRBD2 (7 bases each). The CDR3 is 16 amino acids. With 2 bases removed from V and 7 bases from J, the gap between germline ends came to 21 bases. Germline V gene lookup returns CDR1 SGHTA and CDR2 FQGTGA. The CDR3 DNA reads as TGTGCCAGCAGCTTAGAGGGAGGGGGCGGCCACAATGAGCAGTACTTC. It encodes CASSLEGGGGHNEQYF.

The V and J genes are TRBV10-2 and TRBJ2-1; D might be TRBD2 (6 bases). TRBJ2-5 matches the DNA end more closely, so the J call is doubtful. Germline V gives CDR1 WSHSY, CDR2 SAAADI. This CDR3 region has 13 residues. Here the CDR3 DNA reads TGCGCCAGCAGTGCAAGCGGGCAAGAGACCCAGTACTTC. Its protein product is CASSASGQETQYF.

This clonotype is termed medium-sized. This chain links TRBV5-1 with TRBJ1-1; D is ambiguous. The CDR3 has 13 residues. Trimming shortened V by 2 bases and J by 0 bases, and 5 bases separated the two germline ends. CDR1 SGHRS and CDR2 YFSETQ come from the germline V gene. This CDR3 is CASSFGMNTEAFF. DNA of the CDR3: TGCGCCAGCAGCTTCGGGATGAACACTGAAGCTTTCTTT.

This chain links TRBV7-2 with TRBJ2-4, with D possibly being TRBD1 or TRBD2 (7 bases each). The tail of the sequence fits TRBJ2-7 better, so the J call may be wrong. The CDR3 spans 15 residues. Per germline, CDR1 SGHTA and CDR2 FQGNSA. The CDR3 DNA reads TGTGCCAGCAGCTTAGTCTCCAGGGGGGGACACGAGCAGTACTTC. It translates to CASSLVSRGGHEQYF.

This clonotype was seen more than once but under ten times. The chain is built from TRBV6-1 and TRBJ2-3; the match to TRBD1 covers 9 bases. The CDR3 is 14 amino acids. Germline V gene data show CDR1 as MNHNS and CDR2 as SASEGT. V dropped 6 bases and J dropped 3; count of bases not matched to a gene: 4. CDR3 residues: CASRVQGATDTQYF. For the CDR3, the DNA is TGTGCCAGCAGAGTACAGGGGGCTACAGATACGCAGTATTTT.

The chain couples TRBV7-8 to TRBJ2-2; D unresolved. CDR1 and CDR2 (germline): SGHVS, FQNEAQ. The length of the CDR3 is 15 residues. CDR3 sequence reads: CAGSESQTNTGELFF. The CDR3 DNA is TGTGCGGGTTCGGAAAGCCAAACGAACACCGGGGAGCTGTTTTTT.

The CDR3 nucleotides read TGTGCCAGCAGCTTTAGCGGGAGGGTAACAGATACGCAGTTCTTC. Protein sequence: CASSFSGRVTDTQFF. The genes are TRBV5-6 and TRBJ2-3, with 11 nucleotides matching TRBD2. The end of the DNA fits TRBJ2-1 better, so the J call may be wrong. This CDR3 has 15 residues. Looked up from germline, CDR1 is SGHDT and CDR2 is YYEEEE.

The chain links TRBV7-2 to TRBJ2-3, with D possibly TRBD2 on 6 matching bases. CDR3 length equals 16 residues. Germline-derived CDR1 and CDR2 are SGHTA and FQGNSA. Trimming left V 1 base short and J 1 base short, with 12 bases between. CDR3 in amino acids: CASSLVAGYGTDTQYF. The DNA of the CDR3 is TGTGCCAGCAGCTTAGTGGCGGGGTATGGCACAGATACGCAGTATTTT.

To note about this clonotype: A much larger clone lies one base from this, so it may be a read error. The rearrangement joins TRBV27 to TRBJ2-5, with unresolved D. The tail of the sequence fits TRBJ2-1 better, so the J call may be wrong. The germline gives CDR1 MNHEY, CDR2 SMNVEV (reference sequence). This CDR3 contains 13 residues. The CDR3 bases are TGTGCCACGCGCCCGTTGGTGACCTACGAGCAGTTCTTC. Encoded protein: CATRPLVTYEQFF.